This T cell receptor (beta chain) was recorded in a study of blood T cell repertoires in COVID-19. Across the whole study: The cDNA or gDNA used as material had been derived from T cells, B-cell-depleted T cells, or PBMCs.

V was shortened by 5 bases and J by 7 bases, with 21 bases between the two germline ends. The CDR3 spans 15 residues. Germline V gene data show CDR1 as SGHDT and CDR2 as YYEEEE. The table came from immunoSEQ multiplex PCR; TCRdb's copy has only in-frame clones and leaves some out. Seen here are fewer than 200,000 clones, roughly 80% observed once, and the top ten hold 10% to 15%. The V and J genes are TRBV5-6 and TRBJ2-5, with D possibly TRBD2 on 6 matching bases. The material sequenced was PBMCs or T cells enriched from blood (not recorded which). This TCR was recovered from a middle-aged man who had recovered from COVID-19. DNA for the CDR3: TGTGCCAGCAGGTCAGGGCGGGACCGCGGGTGGACCCAGTACTTC. Protein: CASRSGRDRGWTQYF.